The T cell receptor (beta chain) described here comes from a study of cytomegalovirus exposure and HLA in healthy donors. Concerning this clone itself: Antigen unknown.

Study results and caveats: The TCR clusters that emerged in the first cohort tended, a later analysis found, to co-occur in the 120 or so validation repertoires. For most TCR sequences rarity was the rule, although some public TCRs occurred in many donors. Researchers catalogued about 150 TCR beta chains as cytomegalovirus-associated.

A 120-subject validation cohort, separate from the approximately 720-subject first cohort, supplied the donors. Assay used: immunoSEQ multiplex PCR; TCRdb lists only in-frame clones, some missing. Of roughly 50,000 clones in the sample, 93% were seen once. This CDR3 contains 13 residues. Germline lookup yields CDR1 KGHSH and CDR2 LQKENI. V was shortened by 5 bases and J by 7 bases, with 12 bases between the two germline ends. The chain combines TRBV18 with TRBJ2-1; the D gene is possibly TRBD2 (5 bases). Source material: PBMCs. This TCR derives from a woman aged 18-29 years in good health and CMV-seropositive. The CDR3 region is CASSSYGINEQFF. The CDR3 bases are TGTGCCAGCTCATCGTACGGGATAAATGAGCAGTTCTTC.